One and the same sample provided the 20 T cell receptor beta chains below, sequenced in a study of beta chain features in type 1 diabetes. General study findings and limits: The study found moderately but significantly shorter TCRB CDR3s in all four CD4+ subsets of Type 1 diabetes patients.

These receptors lack a known antigen. cDNA synthesis used the whole RNA isolate, giving expressed TCRB sequences. Clones were read by immunoSEQ multiplex PCR, and TCRdb kept only the in-frame ones, dropping some. The sample has a few hundred thousand clones; 20% are singletons. Sequencing input: naive CD4+ T cells from blood. The receptors originated from a middle-aged woman with type 1 diabetes.

This clone occurred a few times. This chain links TRBV7-3 with TRBJ2-3; TRBD2 matches 8 bases. After removal of 4 bases from V and 3 bases from J, the junction contained 6 bases not matched to a gene. This CDR3 has 15 amino acids. Germline V gives CDR1 SGHTA, CDR2 FQGTGA. DNA for the CDR3: TGTGCCAGCAGCTCCTCCGGGGGGGGGACAGATACGCAGTATTTT. Translation gives CASSSSGGGTDTQYF. The full variable domain, its missing parts supplied by reference TRBV7-3 and TRBJ2-3, is GAGVSQTPSNKVTEKGKYVELRCDPISGHTALYWYRQSLGQGPEFLIYFQGTGAADDSGLPNDRFFAVRPEGSVSTLKIQRTERGDSAVYLCASSSSGGGTDTQYFGPGTRLTVL.

This sequence joins TRBV6-6 and TRBJ2-7; TRBD2 might be the D (6 bases). Deletions cut 6 bases from V and 5 bases from J, with 17 bases between. The length of the CDR3 is 14 residues. Germline values: CDR1 MNHNY, CDR2 SVGAGI (reference sequence). DNA of the CDR3: TGTGCCAGCAGCCGAGGGACTGCCTATGACGAGCAGTACTTC. Its protein product is CASSRGTAYDEQYF.

This chain links TRBV28 with TRBJ2-1, with 7 bases lining up with TRBD2. The CDR3 runs 13 residues. V lost 2 bases, J lost 9 bases, and 4 bases stayed unmatched. CDR1 and CDR2 (germline): MDHEN, SYDVKM. CDR3 DNA: TGTGCCAGCAGTTTACCTGGGGGGGTTGAGCAGTTCTTC. It encodes CASSLPGGVEQFF. The full variable domain, rest sourced from reference TRBV28 and TRBJ2-1, is DVKVTQSSRYLVKRTGEKVFLECVQDMDHENMFWYRQDPGLGLRLIYFSYDVKMKEKGDIPEGYSVSREKKERFSLILESASTNQTSMYLCASSLPGGVEQFFGPGTRLTVL.

The chain carries TRBV6-5 and TRBJ2-3; possibly TRBD2 for D (5 bases). The germline V gene encodes CDR1 MNHEY and CDR2 SVGAGI. V lost 6 bases, J lost 4 bases, and 8 bases lay in between. The CDR3 runs 12 residues. CDR3 coding DNA: TGTGCCAGCAGGGAGGCGCCAGATACGCAGTATTTT. As protein: CASREAPDTQYF.

The chain couples TRBV5-6 to TRBJ2-2, with a weak D call TRBD2 (5 bases). The CDR3 is made up of 16 amino acids. Trimming left V 4 bases short and J 0 bases short, with 13 bases between. Germline V CDR1 and CDR2: SGHDT, YYEEEE. The CDR3 here is CASSPTGGTNTGELFF. CDR3 DNA: TGTGCCAGCAGCCCAACTGGAGGAACGAACACCGGGGAGCTGTTTTTT.

The gene calls are TRBV9 and TRBJ2-5; 9 nucleotides line up with TRBD2. The trim removed 4 bases at V and 5 bases at J, leaving 12 bases unmatched. The CDR3 totals 16 residues. Germline V gene data show CDR1 as SGDLS and CDR2 as YYNGEE. In DNA form, the CDR3 reads TGTGCCAGCAGCCTGCGGGTAGCGGGAGTGGGGGAGACCCAGTACTTC. Translation: CASSLRVAGVGETQYF.

This clone occurred a few times. J is TRBJ2-7 and V is TRBV9; TRBD1 agrees at 11 bases. V was pared by 0 bases and J by 6 bases, with 11 bases of the junction left unmatched. CDR1 is SGDLS, CDR2 YYNGEE, per germline. This CDR3 is built from 17 residues. The CDR3 spells CASSVGTGGEVAGEQYF. CDR3 sequence (DNA): TGTGCCAGCAGCGTAGGGACAGGGGGCGAGGTTGCGGGCGAGCAGTACTTC.

This chain links TRBV28 with TRBJ2-1; TRBD2 is a possible D gene (6 bases). Germline CDR1 reads MDHEN; CDR2 reads SYDVKM. The CDR3 totals 15 residues. V lost 2 bases, J lost 4 bases, and 12 bases lay in between. Here the CDR3 DNA reads TGTGCCAGCAGTTTAGGCGGGATTCTGTACAATGAGCAGTTCTTC. Protein: CASSLGGILYNEQFF.

This clone was recorded a few times. The chain employs TRBV9 and TRBJ2-3, with D maybe TRBD2 (5 bases). Deletions cut 5 bases from V and 5 bases from J, with 12 bases between. This CDR3 has 13 residues. Per germline, CDR1 SGDLS and CDR2 YYNGEE. The chain's CDR3 is CASSDSSLDTQYF. In nucleotides, the CDR3 is TGTGCCAGCAGTGATTCTAGCTTAGATACGCAGTATTTT.

This clone was seen a few times. V gene TRBV7-2 combines with J gene TRBJ2-3, with 14 bases aligning to TRBD2. CDR3 length equals 15 residues. J lost 7 bases, V lost 5 bases, and 5 bases had no gene match. Germline V gene sequence: CDR1 SGHTA, CDR2 FQGNSA. The CDR3 DNA sequence: TGTGCCAGCAGCCCCGGGACTAGCGGGAGTCATACGCAGTATTTT. Translating it yields CASSPGTSGSHTQYF.

The J gene is TRBJ2-7, the V gene TRBV5-1, with 10 bases fitting TRBD1. This CDR3 is built from 13 residues. With V trimmed by 5 bases and J by 5 bases, 4 bases remained unmatched. Looked up from germline, CDR1 is SGHRS and CDR2 is YFSETQ. The CDR3 region has the DNA TGCGCCAGCAGGAGACAGGGGGCCAACGAGCAGTACTTC. Translated: CASRRQGANEQYF.

The DNA for the CDR3 is TGCGCCAGCAGCCAAGGACAGGGGGTTATCACTGAAGCTTTCTTT. Its protein product is CASSQGQGVITEAFF. V usage is TRBV4-1 and J usage is TRBJ1-1; 9 positions match TRBD1. Unmatched junction bases numbered 4, after V lost 1 base and J lost 4 bases. The germline gives CDR1 MGHRA, CDR2 YSYEKL. This CDR3 region has 15 residues.

This clone was observed a few times. This chain connects TRBV6-5 to TRBJ2-1; D might be TRBD2 (7 bases). CDR1 is MNHEY, CDR2 SVGAGI, per germline. There are 15 residues in the CDR3. The germline V and J ends were trimmed by 3 bases and 2 bases, with 11 bases remaining between them. The CDR3 DNA follows: TGTGCCAGCAGTTATGGGGGGGCGACCTACAATGAGCAGTTCTTC. This encodes CASSYGGATYNEQFF.

This clone was detected a few times. The V gene is TRBV7-3, the J gene TRBJ2-5, with no clear D. V lost 5 bases, J lost 13 bases, and 17 bases lay in between. CDR1 is SGHTA, CDR2 FQGTGA, per germline. The CDR3 sequence is 12 residues long. CDR3 in DNA: TGTGCCAGCAGCCTAGATGGGTTGTATCTGTACTTC. Protein product: CASSLDGLYLYF. The complete variable domain, with remaining parts taken from reference TRBV7-3 and TRBJ2-5, reads GAGVSQTPSNKVTEKGKYVELRCDPISGHTALYWYRQSLGQGPEFLIYFQGTGAADDSGLPNDRFFAVRPEGSVSTLKIQRTERGDSAVYLCASSLDGLYLYFGPGTRLLVL.

About this clone itself: Different DNA sequences within this sample yield the same CDR3. This sequence joins TRBV29-1 and TRBJ2-1; 15 bases align to TRBD2. Germline V CDR1 and CDR2: SQVTM, ANQGSEA. CDR3 size: 13 residues. The J segment lost 7 bases and the V segment lost 6 bases, leaving 1 base of the junction unmatched. The CDR3: CSVGLAGGNEQFF. CDR3 coding DNA: TGCAGCGTGGGACTAGCGGGAGGTAATGAGCAGTTCTTC.

J is TRBJ2-7 and V is TRBV28, with D tentatively TRBD1 (6 bases). The CDR3 is 11 amino acids. The germline V gene has CDR1 MDHEN and CDR2 SYDVKM. V was pared by 3 bases and J by 13 bases, with 13 bases between. This chain's CDR3 is CASSFPGTPYF. As DNA, the CDR3 is TGTGCCAGCAGTTTCCCCGGGACACCATACTTC.

This clone was seen only a few times. The rearrangement uses TRBV5-4 and TRBJ2-2, with a possible D match to TRBD1 (5 bases). The germline gives CDR1 SGHNT, CDR2 YYREEE (reference sequence). The CDR3 consists of 14 residues. V lost 4 bases and J 2 bases, leaving 9 bases between the germline ends. The CDR3: CASSLDRNTGELFF. The CDR3 bases are TGTGCCAGCAGCCTCGACAGAAACACCGGGGAGCTGTTTTTT.

The chain combines TRBV19 with TRBJ2-5; TRBD1 matches at 7 bases. This CDR3 is 15 amino acids long. The germline V gene encodes CDR1 LNHDA and CDR2 SQIVND (reference sequence). The junction had 9 bases not matched to a gene; V was cut back by 3 bases and J by 5 bases. The CDR3 sequence: CASSIQRTGAETQYF. Written as DNA, the CDR3 is TGTGCCAGTAGTATCCAGCGGACAGGCGCGGAGACCCAGTACTTC. The full variable domain, its missing parts supplied by reference TRBV19 and TRBJ2-5, is DGGITQSPKYLFRKEGQNVTLSCEQNLNHDAMYWYRQDPGQGLRLIYYSQIVNDFQKGDIAEGYSVSREKKESFPLTVTSAQKNPTAFYLCASSIQRTGAETQYFGPGTRLLVL.

The chain links TRBV29-1 to TRBJ2-3; TRBD2 is a possible D gene (5 bases). The CDR3 runs to 15 residues. The V gene lost 6 bases and the J gene lost 4 bases, with 20 bases spanning the gap. Germline V gene sequence: CDR1 SQVTM, CDR2 ANQGSEA. As DNA, the CDR3 is TGCAGCGTCCCGGACTTTGGGAATTGGGCAGATACGCAGTATTTT. Its protein product is CSVPDFGNWADTQYF.

The chain uses TRBV18 and TRBJ2-7; weak D call: TRBD2 (5 bases). Germline CDR1 and CDR2: KGHSH and LQKENI. The CDR3 covers 15 residues. The V and J ends lost 3 bases and 0 bases respectively, with 12 bases between them. CDR3 loop: CASSPPQAVSYEQYF. The CDR3 nucleotides read TGTGCCAGCTCACCGCCGCAAGCGGTCTCCTACGAGCAGTACTTC.